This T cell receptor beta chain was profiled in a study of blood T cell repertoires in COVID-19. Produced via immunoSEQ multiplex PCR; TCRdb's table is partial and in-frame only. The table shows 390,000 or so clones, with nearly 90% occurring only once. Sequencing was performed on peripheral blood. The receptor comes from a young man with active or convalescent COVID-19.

The CDR3 nucleotides read TGTGCCAGCTCACCGCCCGCGGTGGAGACCCAGTACTTC. Translating it yields CASSPPAVETQYF. V usage is TRBV18 and J usage is TRBJ2-5, with unresolved D. This CDR3 is built from 13 residues. The ends were cut back, 3 bases at V and 5 bases at J, with 10 bases in the middle. Germline V gene lookup returns CDR1 KGHSH and CDR2 LQKENI.